These 13 T cell receptor beta chains were sequenced from one sample in a study of cytomegalovirus exposure and HLA in healthy donors. The PCR used 60 Vbeta and 13 Jbeta primers. Here immunoSEQ multiplex PCR was the method, and the copy in TCRdb shows in-frame clones only, minus some. The sample has 85,000 to 100,000 clones, roughly 73% seen once. Sequencing was done on a sample of PBMCs. The origin of the receptors is a woman between 40 and 55 years old in good health and CMV-seronegative.

The chain employs TRBV7-2 and TRBJ1-6; D unclear. The CDR3 is made up of 13 amino acids. Germline V gene lookup returns CDR1 SGHTA and CDR2 FQGNSA. V was shortened by 0 bases and J by 10 bases, with 7 bases between the two germline ends. The CDR3 loop is CASSLAAGSPLHF. The CDR3 DNA reads TGTGCCAGCAGCTTAGCGGCGGGATCACCCCTCCACTTT.

The rearrangement joins TRBV5-1 to TRBJ1-1; no definite D call. CDR3 length: 14 residues. Trimming left V 2 bases short and J 1 base short, with 9 bases between. CDR1 and CDR2 (germline): SGHRS, YFSETQ. CDR3 amino acids: CASSFSAGNTEAFF. The CDR3 coding sequence is TGCGCCAGCAGCTTCTCAGCGGGGAACACTGAAGCTTTCTTT.

V is TRBV10-3 and J is TRBJ2-6, with D tentatively TRBD2 (6 bases). V gave up 10 bases and J gave up 0 bases, with 13 bases separating them. The CDR3 sequence is 15 residues long. Germline lookup yields CDR1 ENHRY and CDR2 SYGVKD. The CDR3 nucleotides read TGTGCCACCCATGCGGGGAGCTCTGGGGCCAACGTCCTGACTTTC. Protein product: CATHAGSSGANVLTF.

The sample holds one count of this clone. The gene calls are TRBV9 and TRBJ2-2; 7 bases are shared with TRBD1. This CDR3 is 15 amino acids long. Per the germline V gene, CDR1 is SGDLS and CDR2 is YYNGEE. The junction had 1 base not matched to a gene; V was cut back by 2 bases and J by 0 bases. CDR3 sequence (DNA): TGTGCCAGCAGCGTGGGGACAGCGAACACCGGGGAGCTGTTTTTT. It translates to CASSVGTANTGELFF.

This clone has just a few counts. DNA for the CDR3: TGTGCCAGCAGCTTGGGGACACTGCTTGAAGCTTTCTTT. It translates to CASSLGTLLEAFF. The V gene is TRBV7-9, the J gene TRBJ1-1, with a possible D match to TRBD1 (6 bases). This CDR3 has 13 residues. Trimming removed 3 bases at V and 7 bases at J, with 12 bases between. Germline V lookup: CDR1 SEHNR, CDR2 FQNEAQ (reference sequence).

This clone was found a few times. J is TRBJ1-4 and V is TRBV19; 11 positions match TRBD1. Germline V gives CDR1 LNHDA, CDR2 SQIVND (reference sequence). The CDR3 loop spans 15 amino acids. V dropped 6 bases and J dropped 4; count of bases not matched to a gene: 4. This CDR3 is CASRDRGQSNEKLFF. The CDR3 region has the DNA TGTGCCAGTAGGGACAGGGGGCAGAGTAATGAAAAACTGTTTTTT.

This chain uses TRBV28 with TRBJ1-2, with 8 bases that match TRBD1. The CDR3 has 13 residues. Trimming removed 6 bases from V and 4 bases from J; junction bases left unmatched: 4. Germline V gives CDR1 MDHEN, CDR2 SYDVKM. Here the CDR3 reads CASSGQGVYGYTF. The CDR3 DNA is TGTGCCAGCAGCGGACAGGGTGTCTATGGCTACACCTTC.

This clone was seen just once. This chain links TRBV30 with TRBJ1-6; D ambiguous. CDR3 length: 13 residues. With 6 bases removed from V and 10 bases from J, the gap between germline ends came to 16 bases. The germline V gene encodes CDR1 GTSNPN and CDR2 SVGIG (reference sequence). CDR3 protein: CACRPLYGSPLHF. The CDR3 bases are TGTGCCTGCCGGCCCCTTTACGGGTCACCCCTCCACTTT.

This chain uses TRBV7-2 with TRBJ1-2; TRBD1 matches 9 bases. The ends lost 5 bases at V and 3 bases at J; junction bases unmatched: 4. Per the germline V gene, CDR1 is SGHTA and CDR2 is FQGNSA. The CDR3 extends over 14 amino acids. CDR3 sequence reads: CASSVTGGDYGYTF. CDR3 DNA sequence: TGTGCCAGCAGCGTTACAGGGGGCGACTATGGCTACACCTTC.

The CDR3 region is CAWSVAGGYGYTF. As DNA, the CDR3 is TGTGCCTGGAGTGTTGCAGGGGGTTATGGCTACACCTTC. The V call is TRBV30, the J call TRBJ1-2, with 7 nucleotides matching TRBD1. The germline gives CDR1 GTSNPN, CDR2 SVGIG (reference sequence). J lost 5 bases, V lost 0 bases, and 3 bases had no gene match. The CDR3 contains 13 residues.

The CDR3 nucleotides read TGTGCCAGTAGTATTACGGTGAGGACAGGGAACTATGGCTACACCTTC. Its protein is CASSITVRTGNYGYTF. The V and J genes are TRBV19 and TRBJ1-2; TRBD1 agrees at 8 bases. The V segment lost 3 bases and the J segment 2 bases; nucleotides outside the gene matches: 8. CDR3 length: 16 amino acids. Germline CDR1 and CDR2: LNHDA and SQIVND (reference sequence).

The CDR3 bases are TGTGCCAGCAGTTTCGGGGACTATGGCTACACCTTC. Translation: CASSFGDYGYTF. The chain has TRBV6-5 and TRBJ1-2; no clear D. V gave up 4 bases and J gave up 3 bases, with 6 bases separating them. The germline gives CDR1 MNHEY, CDR2 SVGAGI. The CDR3 length is 12 residues.

The V gene is TRBV28, the J gene TRBJ1-1; 11 nucleotides match TRBD1. The V and J ends lost 4 bases and 5 bases, in that order; junction bases with no gene match: 9. The CDR3 loop spans 16 amino acids. Germline CDR1 is MDHEN and CDR2 is SYDVKM. The DNA of the CDR3 is TGTGCCAGCAGTTCTCCCGGGACAGGGGGGGGGACTGAAGCTTTCTTT. This encodes CASSSPGTGGGTEAFF.